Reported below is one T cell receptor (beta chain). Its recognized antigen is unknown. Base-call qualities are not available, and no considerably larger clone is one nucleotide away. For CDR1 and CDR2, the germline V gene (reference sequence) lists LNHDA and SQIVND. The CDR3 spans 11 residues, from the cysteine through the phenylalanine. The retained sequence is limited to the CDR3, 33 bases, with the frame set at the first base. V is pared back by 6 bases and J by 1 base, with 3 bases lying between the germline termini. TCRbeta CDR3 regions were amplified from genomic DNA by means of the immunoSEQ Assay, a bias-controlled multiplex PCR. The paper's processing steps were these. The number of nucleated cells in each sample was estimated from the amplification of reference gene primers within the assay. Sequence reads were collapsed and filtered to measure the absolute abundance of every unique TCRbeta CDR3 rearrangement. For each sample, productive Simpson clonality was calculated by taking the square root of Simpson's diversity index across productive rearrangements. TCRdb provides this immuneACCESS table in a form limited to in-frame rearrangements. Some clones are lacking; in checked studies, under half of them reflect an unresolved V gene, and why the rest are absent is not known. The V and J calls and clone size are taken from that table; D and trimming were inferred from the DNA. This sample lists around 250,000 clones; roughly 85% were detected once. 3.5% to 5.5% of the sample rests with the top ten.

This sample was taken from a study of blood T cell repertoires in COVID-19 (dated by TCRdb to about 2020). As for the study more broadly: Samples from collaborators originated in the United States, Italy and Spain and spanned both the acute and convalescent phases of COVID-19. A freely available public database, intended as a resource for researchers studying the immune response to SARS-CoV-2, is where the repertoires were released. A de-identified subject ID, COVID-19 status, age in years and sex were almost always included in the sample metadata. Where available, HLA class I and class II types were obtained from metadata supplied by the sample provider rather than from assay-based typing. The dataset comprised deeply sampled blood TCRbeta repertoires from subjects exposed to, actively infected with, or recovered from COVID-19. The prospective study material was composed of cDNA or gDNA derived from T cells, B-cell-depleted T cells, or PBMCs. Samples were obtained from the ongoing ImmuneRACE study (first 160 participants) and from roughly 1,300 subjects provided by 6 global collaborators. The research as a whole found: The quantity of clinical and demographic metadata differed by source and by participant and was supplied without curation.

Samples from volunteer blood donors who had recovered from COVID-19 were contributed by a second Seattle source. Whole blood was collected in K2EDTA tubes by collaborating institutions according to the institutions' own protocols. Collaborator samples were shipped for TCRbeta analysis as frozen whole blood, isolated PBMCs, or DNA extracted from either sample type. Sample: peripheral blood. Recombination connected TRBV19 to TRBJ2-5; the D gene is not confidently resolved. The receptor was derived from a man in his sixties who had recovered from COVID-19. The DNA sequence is TGTGCCAGTAGCCGCCAAGAGACCCAGTACTTC. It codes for CASSRQETQYF. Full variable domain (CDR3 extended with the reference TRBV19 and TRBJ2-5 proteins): DGGITQSPKYLFRKEGQNVTLSCEQNLNHDAMYWYRQDPGQGLRLIYYSQIVNDFQKGDIAEGYSVSREKKESFPLTVTSAQKNPTAFYLCASSRQETQYFGPGTRLLVL.